The T cell receptor (beta chain) under discussion was sequenced for a study of cytomegalovirus exposure and HLA in healthy donors. Study-level results: Published work reported that the classifier diagnosed cytomegalovirus status with high specificity and sensitivity. Follow-up analysis seemed to connect common viral pathogens with several of the most significant clusters identified.

PCR amplification relied on 60 Vbeta primers (plus 13 Jbeta primers). Method: immunoSEQ multiplex PCR; TCRdb's copy keeps in-frame clones and lacks some. The data contain about 160,000 clones, over 70% of them singletons. The CDR3 has 13 residues. The germline gives CDR1 MNHNY, CDR2 SVGAGI (reference sequence). Trimming removed 6 bases at V and 1 base at J, with 8 bases between. A note on this clone: The antigen is unknown.

This TCR came from a man younger than 35 in good health and CMV-seropositive. Input material: PBMCs. This chain joins TRBV6-6 and TRBJ2-3, with TRBD1 as a possible D gene (6 bases). CDR3 DNA sequence: TGTGCCAGCAGACCAGGGGGCACAGATACGCAGTATTTT. Amino acids: CASRPGGTDTQYF.